Reported below is one T cell receptor (beta chain). Its antigen is currently unknown. TCRdb keeps only in-frame clones here, not all; method: immunoSEQ multiplex PCR. The table has around 16,000 clones, under 95% seen once. This sample was taken from a study of T cells in pancreatic ductal adenocarcinoma. CDR3 length: 15 amino acids. Germline V gives CDR1 SGDLS, CDR2 YYNGEE. Trimming stripped 0 bases from V and 2 bases from J, with 9 bases between. Study-wide findings and caveats: No significant tumor-blood clonality difference; means were about 0.1 and 0.065. Tumor-versus-blood clonality comparisons may be biased toward lower tumor diversity. The resected pancreatic cancer cohort was biased toward the minority with early-stage disease. Tumor samples had fewer productive templates and 6.5 to 10-fold fewer unique clonotypes than blood.

Selected pancreatic ductal adenocarcinoma patients had undergone surgery without neoadjuvant therapy. What was sequenced was PBMCs. The chain joins TRBV9 to TRBJ1-3, with D hard to call. This TCR came from a human donor with pancreatic ductal adenocarcinoma. This chain's CDR3 is CASSVDLVPGNTIYF. The CDR3 DNA sequence: TGTGCCAGCAGCGTAGACCTTGTGCCTGGAAACACCATATATTTT.